The present entry profiles one TCR beta chain with its context. The junction departs from the called germline gene at one end, perhaps through a read error. The data derive from a study of cytomegalovirus exposure and HLA in healthy donors. Study-level background: Prior work identified 95 million to 120 million unique TCR beta sequences in 190 million or so T cells.

Primers: 60 Vbeta forward and 13 Jbeta reverse. Sequenced by immunoSEQ multiplex PCR; TCRdb stores in-frame clones only, minus some. The sample consists of 95,000 to 110,000 clones, roughly 72% of them appearing once. The CDR3 is made up of 15 amino acids. Germline lookup yields CDR1 KGHSH and CDR2 LQKENI. This chain uses TRBV18 with TRBJ1-1; 11 bases map to TRBD1. Sequences were obtained from PBMCs. This TCR came from a woman aged 18-35 years in good health and CMV-seropositive. The CDR3 coding sequence is TGTGCCAGCTCCCCACCGGGACAGGGGGACACTGAAGCTTTCTTT. Amino acid sequence: CASSPPGQGDTEAFF.